A single sample is the source of the 10 T cell receptor beta chains below, sequenced in a study of blood T cell repertoires in COVID-19. Some clones are missing from TCRdb's copy, which holds only in-frame ones; the method was immunoSEQ multiplex PCR. The table lists approximately 97,000 clones, 85% to 90% of them singletons. Sequenced material: peripheral blood. All receptors come from a man aged 50-59 years with COVID-19, enrolled during active disease.

The chain has TRBV2 and TRBJ1-2; D gene unclear. Deletions cut 10 bases from V and 4 bases from J, with 19 bases between. The CDR3 contains 14 residues. CDR1 and CDR2 from the germline V gene are SNHLY and FYNNEI. CDR3 protein: CATKPTPGSYGYTF. CDR3 DNA: TGTGCCACGAAACCTACGCCTGGTTCCTATGGCTACACCTTC.

The CDR3, as DNA: TGTGCCAGCCATGGACTAGCGGGGGGGAATGAGCAGTTCTTC. Translating it yields CASHGLAGGNEQFF. This chain joins TRBV18 and TRBJ2-1; 15 bases align to TRBD2. With 8 bases clipped from V and 7 bases from J, the junction kept 3 bases outside the gene matches. This CDR3 is 14 amino acids long. CDR1 KGHSH and CDR2 LQKENI come from the germline V gene.

The chain has TRBV6-6 and TRBJ2-2, with D possibly TRBD1 on 6 matching bases. The V end lost 4 bases, the J end lost 4 bases, and 13 bases lay between the germline ends. Germline CDR1 reads MNHNY; CDR2 reads SVGAGI (reference sequence). CDR3 length: 15 residues. CDR3 residues: CASSLSGHLTGELFF. CDR3 in DNA: TGTGCCAGCAGTTTATCGGGACACCTCACCGGGGAGCTGTTTTTT.

The chain has TRBV5-4 and TRBJ2-7; 7 bases align to TRBD2. There are 14 residues in the CDR3. Germline lookup yields CDR1 SGHNT and CDR2 YYREEE (reference sequence). Losses at the gene ends were 1 base for V and 5 bases for J; bases not matched to a gene: 6. CDR3 in amino acids: CASSLPRRENEQYF. In nucleotides, the CDR3 is TGTGCCAGCAGCTTGCCCAGGCGGGAGAACGAGCAGTACTTC.

This chain joins TRBV30 and TRBJ1-2; D is uncertain. With 0 bases removed from V and 5 bases from J, the gap between germline ends came to 4 bases. Germline CDR1 is GTSNPN and CDR2 is SVGIG (reference sequence). This CDR3 has 11 residues. DNA for the CDR3: TGTGCCTGGAGTGTCCAGTATGGCTACACCTTC. It yields the protein CAWSVQYGYTF. Variable domain in full (rest from reference TRBV30 and TRBJ1-2): SQTIHQWPATLVQPVGSPLSLECTVEGTSNPNLYWYRQAAGRGLQLLFYSVGIGQISSEVPQNLSASRPQDRQFILSSKKLLLSDSGFYLCAWSVQYGYTFGSGTRLTVV.

The rearrangement links TRBV11-2 to TRBJ2-3, with 14 bases that match TRBD2. Germline CDR1 and CDR2: SGHAT and FQNNGV. The CDR3 runs to 16 residues. The V segment lost 6 bases and the J segment 6 bases; nucleotides outside the gene matches: 8. The CDR3 loop is CASRPTSGGAVDTQYF. The CDR3 region has the DNA TGTGCCAGCAGACCGACTAGCGGGGGGGCCGTGGATACGCAGTATTTT.

This chain joins TRBV6-1 and TRBJ1-2, with 10 bases that match TRBD1. The J segment lost 4 bases and the V segment lost 3 bases, leaving 2 bases of the junction unmatched. Germline V gives CDR1 MNHNS, CDR2 SASEGT. The length of the CDR3 is 14 residues. The CDR3, as DNA: TGTGCCAGCAGTGAGTGGACAGGGGGCTATGGCTACACCTTC. It yields the protein CASSEWTGGYGYTF.

V usage is TRBV19 and J usage is TRBJ1-6; D not resolved. V shed 3 bases and J shed 0 bases, with 18 bases lying between them. CDR1 is LNHDA, CDR2 SQIVND, per germline (reference sequence). The CDR3 length is 19 residues. The CDR3 protein is CASSIEVVRKSSYNSPLHF. Here the CDR3 DNA reads TGTGCCAGTAGTATCGAGGTTGTCAGAAAGAGCTCCTATAATTCACCCCTCCACTTT.

The chain uses TRBV6-2 or TRBV6-3 and TRBJ2-1; D is perhaps TRBD1 (5 bases). This CDR3 spans 15 amino acids. V shed 5 bases and J shed 0 bases, with 11 bases lying between them. Germline values: CDR1 MNHEY, CDR2 SVGEGT. The DNA of the CDR3 is TGTGCCAGCAGTCCAGGGTACGGCTCCTACAATGAGCAGTTCTTC. As protein: CASSPGYGSYNEQFF.

The rearrangement links TRBV3-1 (or the pseudogene TRBV3-2) to TRBJ2-7; 9 bases line up with TRBD1. This CDR3 is built from 15 residues. Germline assignment: CDR1 LGHDT and CDR2 YNNKEL (reference sequence). The trim removed 3 bases at V and 4 bases at J, leaving 7 bases unmatched. The CDR3 loop is CASSHRRQGVYEQYF. The CDR3 region has the DNA TGTGCCAGCAGCCATAGAAGACAGGGGGTGTACGAGCAGTACTTC.